These T cell receptor beta chains were read from a single sample in a study of CD8 T cells in ankylosing spondylitis. One entry per CDR3 protein, called by TCRdb with MiXCR from the 5' RACE reads. The profile shows 250,000 or so distinct CDR3 sequences, 18% of them singletons. Sequenced sample: blood, either unsorted or a sorted T cell fraction (not recorded which). All receptors come from a male donor with ankylosing spondylitis or in good health (not recorded which). Both conserved end residues are part of each CDR3. The D gene is left open where the match is weak. The size of a clone is reported for some rows only, either as once, few or many, or as a class for expanded clones.

TRBV11-1,TRBJ2-7,-,-,CASSFHSPYEQYF,TGTGCCAGCAGCTTTCACAGTCCCTACGAGCAGTACTTC
TRBV20-1,TRBJ2-2,once,-,CSATDREVRRGELFF,TGCAGTGCTACTGACAGGGAGGTGCGCCGCGGGGAGCTGTTTTTT
TRBV6-1,TRBJ2-7,few,-,CASGVAPSYEQYF,TGTGCCAGCGGAGTGGCCCCTTCCTACGAGCAGTACTTC
TRBV29-1,TRBJ2-2,-,TRBD1,CSVEEGTGTGELFF,TGCAGCGTTGAAGAAGGGACAGGGACCGGGGAGCTGTTTTTT
TRBV5-1,TRBJ1-1,-,TRBD1,CASSSGDRVGYTEAFF,TGCGCCAGCAGCTCGGGGGACAGGGTGGGATACACTGAAGCTTTCTTT
TRBV25-1,TRBJ2-2,-,-,CASSEGTYNTGELFF,TGTGCCAGCAGTGAAGGGACCTATAACACCGGGGAGCTGTTTTTT
TRBV4-1,TRBJ2-7,-,TRBD2,CASSQGGGLEQYF,TGCGCCAGCAGCCAAGGGGGGGGTCTCGAGCAGTACTTC
TRBV7-9,TRBJ1-2,few,-,CASSLGEDGSRGYTF,TGTGCCAGCAGCTTAGGGGAGGACGGATCAAGGGGCTACACCTTC
TRBV7-2,TRBJ1-5,once,-,CASSLRPVGQPQHF,TGTGCCAGCAGCTTACGTCCGGTCGGGCAGCCCCAGCATTTT
TRBV5-1,TRBJ1-5,-,-,CASSLGPTGSNQPQHF,TGCGCCAGCAGCTTGGGACCCACGGGGAGCAATCAGCCCCAGCATTTT
TRBV6-1,TRBJ2-1,few,TRBD2,CASSPNGLAGASEQFF,TGTGCCAGCAGTCCGAACGGACTAGCGGGAGCTAGTGAGCAGTTCTTC
TRBV4-2,TRBJ2-3,many,-,CASSQDPGESTDTQYF,TGTGCCAGCAGCCAAGACCCGGGAGAGAGCACAGATACGCAGTATTTT
TRBV27,TRBJ2-7,few,TRBD1,CASGDRGSSYEQYF,TGTGCCAGCGGAGACAGGGGCTCTTCCTACGAGCAGTACTTC
TRBV4-1,TRBJ2-1,-,-,CASSQMRVGDEQFF,TGCGCCAGCAGCCAGATGAGGGTAGGGGATGAGCAGTTCTTC
TRBV7-8,TRBJ2-1,few,TRBD2,CASSFPSGRESSYNEQFF,TGTGCCAGCAGCTTCCCTAGCGGGAGGGAAAGCTCCTACAATGAGCAGTTCTTC
TRBV10-3,TRBJ2-7,-,TRBD1,CAIGESDRAHEQYF,TGTGCCATCGGTGAGTCTGACAGGGCCCACGAGCAGTACTTC
TRBV6-1,TRBJ2-1,few,-,CASSTRGSLINEQFF,TGTGCCAGCAGTACGAGGGGCAGCCTAATCAATGAGCAGTTCTTC
TRBV6-5,TRBJ2-7,many,TRBD2,CASSYSLAANYEQYF,TGTGCCAGCAGTTACTCACTAGCGGCCAACTACGAGCAGTACTTC
TRBV4-1,TRBJ2-1,few,TRBD2,CASSQRSGGYNEQFF,TGCGCCAGCAGCCAGCGTAGCGGGGGCTACAATGAGCAGTTCTTC
TRBV11-2,TRBJ2-1,few,TRBD2,CASSLGASGGKYNEQFF,TGTGCCAGCAGCTTAGGAGCTAGCGGGGGGAAATACAATGAGCAGTTCTTC
TRBV12-3/TRBV12-4,TRBJ2-3,-,-,CASSLVSEADTQYF,TGTGCCAGCAGTTTAGTATCAGAGGCAGATACGCAGTATTTT
TRBV25-1,TRBJ2-7,few,-,CASSERLSRDANLYEQYF,TGTGCCAGCAGTGAACGCCTTAGTCGGGACGCCAACCTCTACGAGCAGTACTTC
TRBV6-2/TRBV6-3,TRBJ2-2,-,-,CASTQTRTHTGELFF,TGTGCCAGCACCCAGACCCGCACTCACACCGGGGAGCTGTTTTTT
TRBV20-1,TRBJ2-7,-,TRBD1,CSASQGKYEQYF,TGCAGTGCTTCACAGGGGAAGTACGAGCAGTACTTC